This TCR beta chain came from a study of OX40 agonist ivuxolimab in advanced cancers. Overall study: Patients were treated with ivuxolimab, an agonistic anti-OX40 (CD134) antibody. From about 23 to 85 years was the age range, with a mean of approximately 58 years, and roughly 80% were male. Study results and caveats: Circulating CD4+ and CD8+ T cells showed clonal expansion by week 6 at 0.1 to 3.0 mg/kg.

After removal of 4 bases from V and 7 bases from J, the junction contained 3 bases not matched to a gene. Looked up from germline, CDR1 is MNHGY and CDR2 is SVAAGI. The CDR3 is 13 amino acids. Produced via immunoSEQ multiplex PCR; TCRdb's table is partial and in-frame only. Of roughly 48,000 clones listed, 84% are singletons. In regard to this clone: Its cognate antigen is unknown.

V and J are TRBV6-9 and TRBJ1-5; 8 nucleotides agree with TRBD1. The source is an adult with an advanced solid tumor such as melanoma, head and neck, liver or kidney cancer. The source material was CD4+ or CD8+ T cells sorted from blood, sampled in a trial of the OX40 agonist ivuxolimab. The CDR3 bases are TGTGCCAGCAGTTCGACAGGGGAGCAGCCCCAGCATTTT. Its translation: CASSSTGEQPQHF.